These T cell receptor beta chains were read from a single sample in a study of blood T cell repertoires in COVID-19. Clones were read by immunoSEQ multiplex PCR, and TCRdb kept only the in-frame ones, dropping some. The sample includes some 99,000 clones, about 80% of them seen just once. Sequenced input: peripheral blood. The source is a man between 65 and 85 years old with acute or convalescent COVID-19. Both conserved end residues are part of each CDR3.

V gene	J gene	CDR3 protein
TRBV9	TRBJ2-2	CASSPRGLAGGVTGELFF
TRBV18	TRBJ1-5	CASSPGQGSNQPQHF
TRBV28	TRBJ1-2	CASTARGRGLVYGYTF
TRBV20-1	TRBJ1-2	CSASLTATSYGYTF
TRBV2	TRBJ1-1	CASSERFAGYTEAFF
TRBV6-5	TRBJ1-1	CASSFNRAGDTEAFF
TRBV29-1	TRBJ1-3	CSVAGGGSYGTIYF
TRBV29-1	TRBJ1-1	CSARQEWNTEAFF
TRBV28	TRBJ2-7	CASSFSHNYYEQYF
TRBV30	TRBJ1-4	CAWSGRGATNEKLFF
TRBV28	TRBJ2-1	CATSGSVGNEQFF
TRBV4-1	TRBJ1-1	CASSQGRGYTEAFF
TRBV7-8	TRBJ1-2	CASSPRTGIFFHGYTF
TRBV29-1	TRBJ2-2	CSGRSTGGTGELFF
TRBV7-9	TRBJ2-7	CASTPLPGYGEQYF
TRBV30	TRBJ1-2	CAWTGAYGYTF
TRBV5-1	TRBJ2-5	CASSLVGKEETQYF
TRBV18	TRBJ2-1	CASSPTTGGNNEQFF
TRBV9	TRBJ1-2	CASSAYRGGYTF
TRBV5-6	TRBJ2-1	CASSLANRGTSYNEQFF
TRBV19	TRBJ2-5	CASSWGRGETQYF
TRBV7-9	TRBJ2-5	CASSLDGPQYF
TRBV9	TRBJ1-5	CASSVGAGPLNQPQHF
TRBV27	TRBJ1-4	CASSATRGANEKLFF
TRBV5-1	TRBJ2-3	CASSLDGGQSTDTQYF
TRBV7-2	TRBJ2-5	CASSPTGAGVETQYF
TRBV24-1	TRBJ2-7	CATSGGAGVSYEQYF
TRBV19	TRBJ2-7	CASRQGYEQYF
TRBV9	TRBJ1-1	CASSPQDRALNTEAFF
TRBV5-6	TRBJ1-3	CASSLKTGTANRNTIYF
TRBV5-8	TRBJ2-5	CASSLRLAVQETQYF
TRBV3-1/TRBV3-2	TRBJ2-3	CASSPGLAGLTDTQYF
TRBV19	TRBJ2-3	CASRGTGVYTQYF
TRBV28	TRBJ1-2	CASSWGQNYGYTF
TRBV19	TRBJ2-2	CASSIQVLAGELFF
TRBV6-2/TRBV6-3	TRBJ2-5	CASSHGIQETQYF
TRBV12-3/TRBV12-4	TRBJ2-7	CASTGSYEQYF
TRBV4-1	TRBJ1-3	CASSQGGQASGNTIYF